This is a list of T cell receptor beta chains from one sample in a study of blood T cells in healthy people across ages. TCRdb re-called the 5' RACE reads with MiXCR, one entry per CDR3 protein. This table has 1.2 million to 1.5 million distinct CDR3 sequences, approximately 63% appearing once. Sequenced sample: blood. These receptors were collected from a man between 18 and 35 years old in good health. Both conserved end residues are part of each CDR3. The order of the fields is CDR3 protein, CDR3 DNA, J gene, V gene, clone size, D gene. The D gene is left open where the match is weak. Clone size is given for some rows only: seen once, a few or many times, or a class if the clone is expanded.

CASSPTEASGYTF | TGTGCCAGCTCACCGACAGAGGCGTCGGGCTACACCTTC | TRBJ1-2 | TRBV18 | NA | NA
CSALRDRRPDTQYF | TGCAGTGCTCTCCGGGACAGGCGGCCGGATACGCAGTATTTT | TRBJ2-3 | TRBV20-1 | NA | TRBD1
CASGLAETYEQYF | TGTGCCAGCGGACTAGCGGAAACTTACGAGCAGTACTTC | TRBJ2-7 | TRBV7-2 | NA | TRBD2
CASSLGASNTGELFF | TGTGCCAGCAGCTTAGGGGCCTCGAACACCGGGGAGCTGTTTTTT | TRBJ2-2 | TRBV7-6 | NA | NA
CACSFLTGTSGANVLTF | TGTGCCTGCAGTTTCCTAACAGGGACCTCTGGGGCCAACGTCCTGACTTTC | TRBJ2-6 | TRBV6-5 | once | NA
CASSVGGGYTEAFF | TGCGCCAGCAGCGTCGGGGGTGGGTACACTGAAGCTTTCTTT | TRBJ1-1 | TRBV5-1 | few | NA
CASSLQVRGEAFF | TGTGCCAGCAGCTTACAAGTCAGGGGCGAAGCTTTCTTT | TRBJ1-1 | TRBV7-8 | NA | NA
CASGQAVNTEAFF | TGTGCCAGCGGCCAGGCCGTGAACACTGAAGCTTTCTTT | TRBJ1-1 | TRBV27 | few | NA
CASSWAGGTSYEQYF | TGCGCCAGCAGCTGGGCGGGGGGAACCTCCTACGAGCAGTACTTC | TRBJ2-7 | TRBV5-1 | NA | TRBD2
CASSPTDEQFF | TGTGCCAGCAGCCCTACAGATGAGCAGTTCTTC | TRBJ2-1 | TRBV9 | NA | NA
CASSLLGYPYEQYF | TGTGCCAGCAGTTTATTAGGGTACCCCTACGAGCAGTACTTC | TRBJ2-7 | TRBV12-3/TRBV12-4 | few | NA
CASSPRKTSGRALPETQYF | TGTGCCAGCAGCCCAAGAAAGACTAGCGGGAGGGCATTGCCAGAGACCCAGTACTTC | TRBJ2-5 | TRBV4-2 | NA | TRBD2
CASSQGSATEAFF | TGCGCCAGCAGCCAGGGGTCGGCCACTGAAGCTTTCTTT | TRBJ1-1 | TRBV4-3 | NA | NA
CASSPIGDTQYF | TGTGCCAGCAGTCCAATAGGAGATACGCAGTATTTT | TRBJ2-3 | TRBV3-1 | NA | NA
CASRQAPNYGYTF | TGTGCCAGCAGACAGGCCCCTAACTATGGCTACACCTTC | TRBJ1-2 | TRBV6-5 | NA | NA
CSARAFQDQETQYF | TGCAGTGCTAGAGCCTTTCAAGATCAAGAGACCCAGTACTTC | TRBJ2-5 | TRBV20-1 | few | NA
CASGKVSLPYEQYF | TGCGCCAGCGGGAAGGTCAGCCTCCCCTACGAGCAGTACTTC | TRBJ2-7 | TRBV4-1 | NA | NA
CASSQENTLTNYGYTF | TGCGCCAGCAGCCAAGAGAACACGCTTACTAACTATGGCTACACCTTC | TRBJ1-2 | TRBV4-1 | NA | NA
CASSVGPAGGIVYEQYF | TGTGCCAGCAGCGTAGGACCGGCTGGCGGGATAGTCTACGAGCAGTACTTC | TRBJ2-7 | TRBV9 | NA | NA
CASSGDGRVDEQYF | TGTGCCAGCAGTGGAGACGGGAGGGTCGACGAGCAGTACTTC | TRBJ2-7 | TRBV2 | NA | TRBD2
CSAARGVNQPQHF | TGCAGCGCCGCTCGGGGGGTTAATCAGCCCCAGCATTTT | TRBJ1-5 | TRBV29-1 | few | NA
CASRITGGNSPLHF | TGTGCCAGCAGGATTACAGGGGGTAATTCACCCCTCCACTTT | TRBJ1-6 | TRBV7-9 | NA | TRBD1
CASSLEQGRETQYF | TGTGCCAGCAGCTTAGAACAGGGGAGGGAGACCCAGTACTTC | TRBJ2-5 | TRBV7-2 | few | NA
CASGGWTDQETQFF | TGTGCCAGCGGCGGGTGGACGGATCAAGAGACCCAGTTCTTC | TRBJ2-1 | TRBV14 | NA | NA
CSAPNQGPVTQYF | TGCAGTGCCCCCAACCAAGGTCCGGTAACCCAGTACTTC | TRBJ2-5 | TRBV20-1 | NA | NA
CASSLWGGGAGQPQHF | TGTGCCAGCAGTTTATGGGGTGGGGGCGCGGGTCAGCCCCAGCATTTT | TRBJ1-5 | TRBV28 | NA | NA
CASFTRTSGGYNEQFF | TGTGCCAGCTTCACGCGGACTAGCGGGGGTTACAATGAGCAGTTCTTC | TRBJ2-1 | TRBV4-1 | NA | TRBD2
CAGETGGYGQYF | TGTGCCGGGGAAACAGGGGGATACGGGCAGTACTTC | TRBJ2-5 | TRBV30 | NA | TRBD1
CSARDRNIGTQYF | TGCAGTGCTAGAGATCGGAACATAGGGACCCAGTACTTC | TRBJ2-5 | TRBV20-1 | NA | NA
CSARVRDGYTF | TGCAGTGCTAGGGTGAGAGATGGCTACACCTTC | TRBJ1-2 | TRBV20-1 | NA | NA
CASSIVGGRGYNEQYF | TGTGCCAGTAGTATAGTAGGCGGGCGAGGATACAATGAGCAGTACTTC | TRBJ2-4 | TRBV19 | NA | NA
CASSFPTGGAYEQYF | TGTGCCAGCAGCTTTCCGACCGGGGGTGCCTACGAGCAGTACTTC | TRBJ2-7 | TRBV7-9 | NA | NA
CASSLAGLTPSYEQYF | TGTGCCAGCAGCTTAGCAGGACTTACCCCCTCCTACGAGCAGTACTTC | TRBJ2-7 | TRBV7-2 | NA | NA
CASSLGIDNYGYTF | TGTGCCAGCAGCTTAGGAATCGATAACTATGGCTACACCTTC | TRBJ1-2 | TRBV7-2 | NA | NA
CASGQSSYEQYF | TGTGCCAGCGGCCAAAGCTCCTACGAGCAGTACTTC | TRBJ2-7 | TRBV6-2/TRBV6-3 | many | NA
CASSSGDSHYEQYF | TGTGCCAGCAGCTCTGGGGACAGCCACTACGAGCAGTACTTC | TRBJ2-7 | TRBV5-6 | once | TRBD1
CASSYEGAISPLHF | TGTGCCAGCAGTTACGAGGGGGCGATTTCACCCCTCCACTTT | TRBJ1-6 | TRBV6-5 | NA | TRBD1
CASSLSGSVQPQHF | TGTGCCAGCAGTTTGTCAGGGTCTGTTCAGCCCCAGCATTTT | TRBJ1-5 | TRBV27 | NA | NA
CASILAGDGAYEQYF | TGTGCCAGCATCCTAGCCGGGGACGGAGCCTACGAGCAGTACTTC | TRBJ2-7 | TRBV28 | few | NA
CASSSRLQSTDTQYF | TGTGCCAGCAGCTCCCGCCTCCAAAGCACAGATACGCAGTATTTT | TRBJ2-3 | TRBV7-9 | few | NA
CASSEWGSTQYF | TGTGCCAGCAGTGAATGGGGGTCGACCCAGTACTTC | TRBJ2-5 | TRBV6-1 | NA | NA
CASSTGWLKTQYF | TGTGCCAGCTCAACAGGGTGGTTAAAGACCCAGTACTTC | TRBJ2-5 | TRBV18 | NA | NA
CASSFVDYEQYF | TGTGCCAGCAGCTTTGTAGATTACGAGCAGTACTTC | TRBJ2-7 | TRBV7-8 | NA | NA
CASSPLAEHTDTQYF | TGTGCCAGCAGTCCTTTAGCGGAGCACACAGATACGCAGTATTTT | TRBJ2-3 | TRBV27 | few | NA
CASGDRVGGYTF | TGTGCCAGCGGGGACAGGGTGGGTGGCTACACCTTC | TRBJ1-2 | TRBV6-1 | NA | TRBD1
CSVSGQGLPEQFF | TGCAGCGTCTCAGGACAGGGCCTACCAGAGCAGTTCTTC | TRBJ2-1 | TRBV29-1 | few | TRBD1
CASSQERGKSYNEQYF | TGTGCCAGCAGCCAAGAACGGGGGAAGTCGTACAATGAGCAGTACTTC | TRBJ2-7 | TRBV4-2 | NA | NA
CSARRGSVQPQHF | TGCAGTGCTAGAAGGGGGAGTGTTCAGCCCCAGCATTTT | TRBJ1-5 | TRBV20-1 | NA | NA
CAISLAGGSYEQYF | TGTGCCATCAGTCTAGCGGGGGGTTCCTACGAGCAGTACTTC | TRBJ2-7 | TRBV10-3 | few | TRBD2
CASSLALRGTKNIQYF | TGCGCCAGCAGCTTGGCTTTAAGAGGCACCAAAAACATTCAGTACTTC | TRBJ2-4 | TRBV5-1 | NA | NA
CASSAHGARNTGELFF | TGTGCCAGCAGCGCCCATGGAGCGAGGAACACCGGGGAGCTGTTTTTT | TRBJ2-2 | TRBV9 | NA | NA
CATSREVNEQFF | TGTGCCACCAGCAGAGAGGTTAATGAGCAGTTCTTC | TRBJ2-1 | TRBV15 | NA | NA
CASSEIIQTGPYEQYF | TGTGCCAGCAGTGAAATTATTCAGACAGGACCCTACGAGCAGTACTTC | TRBJ2-7 | TRBV6-1 | NA | NA